Listed below are T cell receptor beta chains from one sample, sequenced in a study of T cells after yellow fever vaccination. TCRdb independently ran MiXCR on the 5' RACE reads; one entry per CDR3 protein. The repertoire holds hundreds of thousands of distinct CDR3 sequences, with about 19% as singletons. Sequenced material: PBMCs, taken before the yellow fever booster vaccination. The receptors here all came from a man aged 18 to 30 who received the YFV17D yellow fever vaccine. The CDR3 runs from the conserved cysteine through the conserved F or W. D genes are given only for firm matches. Some rows mark clone size as missing; the rest say once, few, many or name a class of expanded clone.

clone_size: few; v_call: TRBV6-5; d_call: -; j_call: TRBJ2-3; cdr3_aa: CASSYSNVVTDTQYF; cdr3_nt: TGTGCCAGCAGTTACTCGAACGTAGTCACAGATACGCAGTATTTT
clone_size: -; v_call: TRBV20-1; d_call: TRBD1; j_call: TRBJ2-1; cdr3_aa: CSARTGKRYEQFF; cdr3_nt: TGCAGTGCGAGGACAGGGAAACGTTATGAGCAGTTCTTC
clone_size: -; v_call: TRBV6-5; d_call: -; j_call: TRBJ2-5; cdr3_aa: CASAWRGPETQYF; cdr3_nt: TGTGCCAGCGCCTGGCGAGGTCCAGAGACCCAGTACTTC
clone_size: few; v_call: TRBV5-8; d_call: -; j_call: TRBJ2-6; cdr3_aa: CASSLLGMPRANVLTF; cdr3_nt: TGTGCCAGCAGCTTGTTAGGGATGCCCAGGGCCAACGTCCTGACTTTC
clone_size: few; v_call: TRBV29-1; d_call: TRBD2; j_call: TRBJ2-7; cdr3_aa: CSVVGRGTYEQYF; cdr3_nt: TGCAGCGTTGTGGGGCGGGGGACCTACGAGCAGTACTTC
clone_size: many; v_call: TRBV3-1; d_call: -; j_call: TRBJ1-1; cdr3_aa: CASSQSDTNTEAFF; cdr3_nt: TGTGCCAGCAGCCAATCGGACACGAACACTGAAGCTTTCTTT
clone_size: once; v_call: TRBV28; d_call: -; j_call: TRBJ1-2; cdr3_aa: CASSLQGIYYGYTF; cdr3_nt: TGTGCCAGCAGTTTACAGGGGATATACTATGGCTACACCTTC
clone_size: -; v_call: TRBV9; d_call: -; j_call: TRBJ2-3; cdr3_aa: CASSATGDTQYF; cdr3_nt: TGTGCCAGCAGCGCGACCGGAGATACGCAGTATTTT
clone_size: -; v_call: TRBV7-2; d_call: TRBD1; j_call: TRBJ2-7; cdr3_aa: CASSSGLRDRSYEQYF; cdr3_nt: TGTGCCAGCAGCTCAGGGCTCCGGGACAGATCCTACGAGCAGTACTTC
clone_size: -; v_call: TRBV6-2/TRBV6-3; d_call: -; j_call: TRBJ2-5; cdr3_aa: CASSSRRETQYF; cdr3_nt: TGTGCCAGCAGCTCCCGGAGGGAGACCCAGTACTTC
clone_size: many; v_call: TRBV20-1; d_call: -; j_call: TRBJ2-7; cdr3_aa: CSAWVGGSYEQYF; cdr3_nt: TGCAGTGCTTGGGTTGGGGGTTCCTACGAGCAGTACTTC
clone_size: -; v_call: TRBV7-9; d_call: TRBD1; j_call: TRBJ1-6; cdr3_aa: CASSGDSYNSPLHF; cdr3_nt: TGTGCCAGCAGCGGGGACAGTTATAATTCACCCCTCCACTTT
clone_size: few; v_call: TRBV12-3/TRBV12-4; d_call: -; j_call: TRBJ1-2; cdr3_aa: CASSDVGSHTF; cdr3_nt: TGTGCCAGCAGTGACGTGGGTAGCCACACCTTC
clone_size: -; v_call: TRBV7-6; d_call: -; j_call: TRBJ2-5; cdr3_aa: CASSLGSGMVKTQYF; cdr3_nt: TGTGCCAGCAGCCTGGGGTCGGGGATGGTTAAGACCCAGTACTTC
clone_size: -; v_call: TRBV5-1; d_call: -; j_call: TRBJ2-4; cdr3_aa: CASSLVPDSLAKNIQYF; cdr3_nt: TGCGCCAGCAGCTTGGTACCAGATTCTCTAGCCAAAAACATTCAGTACTTC
clone_size: few; v_call: TRBV20-1; d_call: TRBD1; j_call: TRBJ1-5; cdr3_aa: CSARVTGTGGRQPQHF; cdr3_nt: TGCAGTGCTAGGGTTACCGGGACAGGGGGACGTCAGCCCCAGCATTTT
clone_size: -; v_call: TRBV7-6; d_call: TRBD1; j_call: TRBJ2-4; cdr3_aa: CASSSPGQGDIQYF; cdr3_nt: TGTGCCAGCAGCTCCCCGGGACAGGGAGACATTCAGTACTTC
clone_size: few; v_call: TRBV4-1; d_call: -; j_call: TRBJ1-5; cdr3_aa: CASSQEGYNQPQHF; cdr3_nt: TGCGCCAGCAGCCAAGAAGGGTACAATCAGCCCCAGCATTTT
clone_size: -; v_call: TRBV27; d_call: -; j_call: TRBJ2-6; cdr3_aa: CASSRSLGANVLTF; cdr3_nt: TGTGCCAGCAGTCGATCGTTGGGGGCCAACGTCCTGACTTTC
clone_size: -; v_call: TRBV29-1; d_call: -; j_call: TRBJ2-6; cdr3_aa: CSVEPGPGANVLTF; cdr3_nt: TGCAGCGTTGAACCAGGCCCTGGGGCCAACGTCCTGACTTTC
clone_size: -; v_call: TRBV20-1; d_call: -; j_call: TRBJ2-5; cdr3_aa: CSAPRRQQETQYF; cdr3_nt: TGCAGTGCCCCTCGTCGGCAGCAAGAGACCCAGTACTTC
clone_size: -; v_call: TRBV15; d_call: -; j_call: TRBJ1-4; cdr3_aa: CATREWEDNEKLFF; cdr3_nt: TGTGCCACCCGTGAGTGGGAAGACAATGAAAAACTGTTTTTT
clone_size: few; v_call: TRBV7-2; d_call: -; j_call: TRBJ1-4; cdr3_aa: CASSGSEGANEKLFF; cdr3_nt: TGTGCCAGCAGCGGAAGTGAAGGGGCTAATGAAAAACTGTTTTTT
clone_size: -; v_call: TRBV5-1; d_call: TRBD1; j_call: TRBJ2-2; cdr3_aa: CASSPGQGIGELFF; cdr3_nt: TGCGCCAGCAGCCCAGGACAGGGGATCGGGGAGCTGTTTTTT
clone_size: many; v_call: TRBV12-3/TRBV12-4; d_call: -; j_call: TRBJ1-2; cdr3_aa: CASRAGYGYTF; cdr3_nt: TGTGCCAGCAGGGCCGGCTATGGCTACACCTTC
clone_size: -; v_call: TRBV7-8; d_call: TRBD2; j_call: TRBJ2-7; cdr3_aa: CASSPLGLRYEQYF; cdr3_nt: TGTGCCAGCAGCCCCTTGGGACTACGTTACGAGCAGTACTTC
clone_size: few; v_call: TRBV4-2; d_call: -; j_call: TRBJ2-5; cdr3_aa: CASSPRSVGAGDQYF; cdr3_nt: TGTGCCAGCAGCCCGCGGTCGGTGGGGGCGGGCGACCAGTACTTC
clone_size: -; v_call: TRBV4-1; d_call: -; j_call: TRBJ2-2; cdr3_aa: CASSQSGSNTGELFF; cdr3_nt: TGCGCCAGCAGCCAATCGGGGTCGAACACCGGGGAGCTGTTTTTT
clone_size: many; v_call: TRBV11-1; d_call: TRBD1; j_call: TRBJ2-1; cdr3_aa: CASSLGQGNHNEQFF; cdr3_nt: TGTGCCAGCAGCTTAGGACAGGGGAACCACAATGAGCAGTTCTTC
clone_size: few; v_call: TRBV9; d_call: -; j_call: TRBJ1-1; cdr3_aa: CASSVGDGFGNTEAFF; cdr3_nt: TGTGCCAGCAGCGTAGGGGACGGCTTTGGGAACACTGAAGCTTTCTTT
clone_size: few; v_call: TRBV2; d_call: TRBD2; j_call: TRBJ2-5; cdr3_aa: CASIGGLARETQYF; cdr3_nt: TGTGCCAGCATCGGAGGACTAGCGAGGGAGACCCAGTACTTC
clone_size: few; v_call: TRBV7-3; d_call: -; j_call: TRBJ2-3; cdr3_aa: CASSLTGLTTDTQYF; cdr3_nt: TGTGCCAGCAGCTTAACGGGACTTACCACAGATACGCAGTATTTT
clone_size: few; v_call: TRBV18; d_call: -; j_call: TRBJ2-1; cdr3_aa: CASSPPVGSGEQFF; cdr3_nt: TGTGCCAGCTCACCACCCGTAGGGTCTGGTGAGCAGTTCTTC
clone_size: few; v_call: TRBV7-2; d_call: TRBD2; j_call: TRBJ2-1; cdr3_aa: CASSISGTSSYNEQFF; cdr3_nt: TGTGCCAGCAGCATTTCCGGGACTAGCTCCTACAATGAGCAGTTCTTC
clone_size: few; v_call: TRBV11-2; d_call: TRBD2; j_call: TRBJ2-3; cdr3_aa: CASSYGIAGYTDTQYF; cdr3_nt: TGTGCCAGCAGCTACGGTATAGCGGGGTACACAGATACGCAGTATTTT
clone_size: -; v_call: TRBV7-6; d_call: -; j_call: TRBJ2-3; cdr3_aa: CASSLGGPLSTDTQYF; cdr3_nt: TGTGCCAGCAGCTTAGGGGGCCCCCTCAGCACAGATACGCAGTATTTT
clone_size: -; v_call: TRBV6-2/TRBV6-3; d_call: TRBD2; j_call: TRBJ2-1; cdr3_aa: CASSQGVGGTYNEQFF; cdr3_nt: TGTGCCAGCAGTCAAGGAGTGGGGGGGACCTACAATGAGCAGTTCTTC
clone_size: few; v_call: TRBV12-3/TRBV12-4; d_call: TRBD1; j_call: TRBJ2-1; cdr3_aa: CASSTRTGGNEQFF; cdr3_nt: TGTGCCAGCAGTACCCGGACAGGGGGCAATGAGCAGTTCTTC
clone_size: -; v_call: TRBV6-5; d_call: -; j_call: TRBJ1-5; cdr3_aa: CASSEGRGVGNQPQHF; cdr3_nt: TGTGCCAGCAGCGAAGGTAGAGGGGTGGGCAATCAGCCCCAGCATTTT
clone_size: -; v_call: TRBV6-1; d_call: -; j_call: TRBJ2-5; cdr3_aa: CASRTWAVAQYF; cdr3_nt: TGTGCCAGCAGAACCTGGGCAGTTGCTCAGTACTTC
clone_size: few; v_call: TRBV9; d_call: -; j_call: TRBJ1-2; cdr3_aa: CASSVVWYREGNYGYTF; cdr3_nt: TGTGCCAGCAGCGTAGTATGGTACAGGGAGGGTAACTATGGCTACACCTTC
clone_size: -; v_call: TRBV28; d_call: -; j_call: TRBJ2-5; cdr3_aa: CASSFWRDQETQYF; cdr3_nt: TGTGCCAGCAGTTTCTGGCGGGATCAAGAGACCCAGTACTTC